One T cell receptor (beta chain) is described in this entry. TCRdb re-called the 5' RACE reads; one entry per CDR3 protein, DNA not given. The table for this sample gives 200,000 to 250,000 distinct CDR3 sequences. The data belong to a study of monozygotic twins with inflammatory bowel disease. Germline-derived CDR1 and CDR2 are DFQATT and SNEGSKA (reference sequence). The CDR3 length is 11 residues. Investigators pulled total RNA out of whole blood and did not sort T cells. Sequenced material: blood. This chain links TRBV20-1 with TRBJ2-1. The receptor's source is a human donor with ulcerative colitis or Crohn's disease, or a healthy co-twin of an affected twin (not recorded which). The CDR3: CSDSSYNEQFF.